This passage covers 14 T cell receptor beta chains from one sample sequenced in a study of T cell clonotyping in hematopoietic cell transplantation (dated by TCRdb to about 2021). The protocol used for the library was the immunoSEQ multiplex PCR assay. TCRdb took this table from immuneACCESS and kept in-frame rearrangements with V and J called. Such tables lack part of the clones; where checked against another copy, unresolved V genes explain under half of the gap, and the rest is unexplained. Recorded for this sample are some 11,000 clones; about half of them occurred a single time. Together, the top ten hold 6.5% to 10% of the sample. Interpreted using the paper, the time point label stands for: 30 days after allo-HCT. The input for sequencing was PBMCs, taken 30 days after allogeneic stem cell transplant. The receptors were gathered from a male patient aged 50 to 59 who had an allogeneic stem cell transplant from an unrelated donor, so the T cells may come from the graft donor. Some clones in this sample may be carry-over from other donors' samples.

This clone appeared a single time. The chain carries TRBV5-6 and TRBJ1-1; 10 bases are a match to TRBD1. Trimming at V came to 4 bases and at J to 5 bases, leaving 11 bases not matched to a gene. The CDR3 is 16 residues long. Per germline, CDR1 SGHDT and CDR2 YYEEEE. The DNA of the CDR3 is TGTGCCAGCAGCCCTGTCCCGGGACAGGGGAGGACTGAAGCTTTCTTT. This translates into CASSPVPGQGRTEAFF.

This clone was seen only a few times. The chain links TRBV4-2 to TRBJ2-5; 7 nucleotides match TRBD1. The CDR3 spans 15 residues. The ends lost 0 bases at V and 2 bases at J; junction bases unmatched: 3. Per the germline V gene, CDR1 is LGHNA and CDR2 is YNFKEQ. CDR3 loop: CASSQEGTEQETQYF. The CDR3 coding sequence is TGTGCCAGCAGCCAAGAAGGGACAGAACAAGAGACCCAGTACTTC.

The J gene is TRBJ2-7, the V gene TRBV20-1, with 9 bases aligning to TRBD1. V trimming: 6 bases; J trimming: 9 bases; junction bases outside the gene matches: 6. The CDR3 runs 11 residues. Germline-derived CDR1 and CDR2 are DFQATT and SNEGSKA (reference sequence). CDR3 sequence: CSAPYRGRQYF. The CDR3, as DNA: TGCAGTGCGCCTTACAGGGGGCGGCAGTACTTC.

The J gene is TRBJ2-2, the V gene TRBV30, with a tentative D call TRBD2 (5 bases). The germline V and J ends were trimmed by 3 bases and 4 bases, with 15 bases remaining between them. Germline assignment: CDR1 GTSNPN and CDR2 SVGIG (reference sequence). CDR3 size: 15 residues. The CDR3 DNA sequence: TGTGCCTGGAGGAAGAGAGGGAAGGGCACCGGGGAGCTGTTTTTT. It encodes CAWRKRGKGTGELFF.

The V and J genes are TRBV6-5 and TRBJ2-7, with D perhaps matching TRBD1 or TRBD2 (5 bases each). Trimming left V 5 bases short and J 3 bases short, with 11 bases between. Germline V gene sequence: CDR1 MNHEY, CDR2 SVGAGI. The CDR3 length is 13 residues. The CDR3 loop reads CASSKRDGYEQYF. In nucleotides, the CDR3 is TGTGCCAGCAGTAAGAGGGACGGCTACGAGCAGTACTTC.

The J gene is TRBJ2-7, the V gene TRBV20-1, with D unresolved. This CDR3 is 11 amino acids long. Germline V gene lookup returns CDR1 DFQATT and CDR2 SNEGSKA (reference sequence). The V end lost 2 bases, the J end lost 4 bases, and 6 bases lay between the germline ends. The CDR3 loop reads CSARTPYEQYF. The CDR3 DNA is TGCAGTGCTAGAACACCGTACGAGCAGTACTTC.

The chain is built from TRBV4-1 and TRBJ1-5; 8 bases are shared with TRBD1. The germline V gene encodes CDR1 MGHRA and CDR2 YSYEKL. Trimming took 4 bases from V and 2 from J; bases not matched to a gene: 10. The CDR3 covers 17 residues. The CDR3 DNA reads TGCGCCAGCAGCCGAGGGACAGGCTGGGGGGGCAATCAGCCCCAGCATTTT. As protein: CASSRGTGWGGNQPQHF.

V is TRBV2 and J is TRBJ1-1; D remains unclear. The CDR3 spans 14 residues. Germline CDR1 and CDR2: SNHLY and FYNNEI. Trimming took 0 bases from V and 1 from J, leaving 6 bases between them. The CDR3 is CASSEASRNTEAFF. In DNA, the CDR3 is TGTGCCAGCAGTGAAGCTTCCAGGAACACTGAAGCTTTCTTT.

This rearrangement joins TRBV14 to TRBJ1-6; 10 bases line up with TRBD1. Unmatched junction bases numbered 1, after V lost 8 bases and J lost 3 bases. The V gene's germline CDR1 is SGHDN and CDR2 FVKESK. CDR3 length equals 14 residues. CDR3: CASRDRGYNSPLHF. The CDR3 DNA reads TGTGCCAGCCGGGACAGGGGCTATAATTCACCCCTCCACTTT.

In this sample, this clone turned up a few times. The V gene is TRBV30, the J gene TRBJ2-5, with unresolved D. CDR3 length equals 13 residues. Trimming left V 6 bases short and J 6 bases short, with 17 bases between. CDR1 and CDR2 (germline): GTSNPN, SVGIG (reference sequence). CDR3 residues: CACLPAQLKTQYF. For the CDR3, the DNA is TGTGCCTGTTTGCCGGCACAGTTAAAGACCCAGTACTTC.

The rearrangement uses TRBV9 and TRBJ1-1, with TRBD1 as a possible D gene (5 bases). This CDR3 has 14 residues. Deletions cut 0 bases from V and 5 bases from J, with 11 bases between. Germline CDR1 is SGDLS and CDR2 is YYNGEE. The CDR3 spells CASSVGGVGTEAFF. CDR3 nucleotide sequence: TGTGCCAGCAGCGTAGGGGGGGTAGGTACTGAAGCTTTCTTT.

In DNA form, the CDR3 reads TGTGCCTGGAACAGGGCTAGCACAGATACGCAGTATTTT. Translation: CAWNRASTDTQYF. V gene TRBV30 combines with J gene TRBJ2-3; TRBD1 is a possible D gene (6 bases). The V gene's germline CDR1 is GTSNPN and CDR2 SVGIG (reference sequence). V shed 4 bases and J shed 0 bases, with 8 bases lying between them. The CDR3 is made up of 13 amino acids.

This chain connects TRBV30 to TRBJ2-5, with D perhaps assigned TRBD1 or TRBD2 (5 bases each). Between the trimmed V and J ends, which lost 7 bases and 1 base, there was a span of 10 bases. The length of the CDR3 is 12 residues. Germline values: CDR1 GTSNPN, CDR2 SVGIG (reference sequence). CDR3 coding DNA: TGTGCCTTCGCCGGGGCCCAAGAGACCCAGTACTTC. It specifies CAFAGAQETQYF.

Remarks on this clone: At one of its ends the junction is not consistent with the germline gene, which may arise from a read error. The chain joins TRBV4-3 to TRBJ2-6, with a possible D match to TRBD1 (5 bases). The CDR3 is 16 residues long. Germline CDR1 and CDR2: LGHNA and YSLEER. The CDR3 sequence: CASSQTPFSGANVPTF. DNA for the CDR3: TGCGCCAGCAGCCAGACACCCTTCTCTGGGGCCAACGTCCCGACTTTC.